This T cell receptor (beta chain) derives from a study of T cells after posttransplantation cyclophosphamide. The CDR3 contains 17 residues. Germline CDR1 is LGHNA and CDR2 is YSLEER. Losses at the gene ends were 0 bases for V and 6 bases for J; bases not matched to a gene: 9. Data came from immunoSEQ multiplex PCR; TCRdb stores just in-frame clones and leaves some out. The sample has 6,000 to 7,500 clones, 90% to 95% seen once; the top ten hold 4.5%. Busulfan-fludarabine conditioning, marrow transplant, and cyclophosphamide on days +3 and +4 were administered. The TCR was taken from a male patient aged 55 to 69 who received an allogeneic stem cell transplant from a related donor and was CMV-positive. Some T cells may have come from the graft donor. The V gene is TRBV4-3, the J gene TRBJ2-2, with 8 nucleotides matching TRBD1. The sequencing here drew on CD8+ T cells sorted from blood, taken after allogeneic stem cell transplant with posttransplant cyclophosphamide. Here the CDR3 reads CASSQDGAGGVSGELFF. The CDR3 nucleotides are TGCGCCAGCAGCCAAGATGGGGCAGGGGGCGTGTCCGGGGAGCTGTTTTTT.